These 13 T cell receptor beta chains originate from one sample sequenced in a study of beta chain features in type 1 diabetes (dated by TCRdb to between 2018 and 2020). Broader findings and caveats from the paper: A moderate but significant shortening of TCRB CDR3 length was observed in type 1 diabetes patients in all four CD4+ subsets.

Their specific antigens are unknown. Libraries were prepared through the immunoSEQ multiplex PCR assay. The entire amount of isolated RNA was reverse transcribed using the High Capacity cDNA Reverse Transcription Kit, so the sequenced TCRB transcripts were expressed ones. The source is immuneACCESS, and TCRdb retained only in-frame sequences with V and J called. Part of the clones is not carried over; for the studies checked, unresolved V genes explain less than half of this, and the remainder is unexplained. A total of 95,000 to 110,000 clones appear in this sample, under 30% of them only once. The ten largest account for roughly 0.58% of the sample. Source material: central memory CD4+ T cells from blood. Source of these receptors: a woman younger than 35 with type 1 diabetes.

This clone was found a few times. The V call is TRBV9, the J call TRBJ2-3; D is ambiguous. CDR1 and CDR2 from the germline V gene are SGDLS and YYNGEE. Trimming removed 4 bases from V and 2 bases from J, with 11 bases in between. The CDR3 contains 14 residues. The CDR3, as DNA: TGTGCCAGCAGCACGCCCTCCTACACAGATACGCAGTATTTT. This codes for CASSTPSYTDTQYF.

The chain links TRBV25-1 to TRBJ2-3, with TRBD2 as a possible D gene (5 bases). V was trimmed by 4 bases and J by 0 bases, leaving 8 bases between them. The CDR3 has 14 residues. Germline CDR1 reads MGHDK; CDR2 reads SYGVNS. The CDR3 DNA sequence: TGTGCCAGCAGTGGGCGGACTAGCACAGATACGCAGTATTTT. As protein: CASSGRTSTDTQYF.

V gene TRBV14 combines with J gene TRBJ1-1; D uncertain. The CDR3 spans 12 residues. CDR1 and CDR2 from the germline V gene are SGHDN and FVKESK. Trimming took off 5 bases at V and 1 base at J, with 5 bases between the two ends. CDR3 sequence reads: CASSYPNTEAFF. CDR3 nucleotide sequence: TGTGCCAGCAGCTATCCGAACACTGAAGCTTTCTTT.

The chain employs TRBV7-2 and TRBJ2-5; 11 bases map to TRBD2. This CDR3 spans 17 amino acids. The germline CDR1 and CDR2 sequences are SGHTA and FQGNSA. The junction had 12 bases not matched to a gene; V was cut back by 4 bases and J by 5 bases. Written as DNA, the CDR3 is TGTGCCAGCAGCTATGGACTAGCGGGCAGTGGTCAGGAGACCCAGTACTTC. Amino acids: CASSYGLAGSGQETQYF. The full variable domain, with the rest looked up from reference TRBV7-2 and TRBJ2-5, is GAGVSQSPSNKVTEKGKDVELRCDPISGHTALYWYRQSLGQGLEFLIYFQGNSAPDKSGLPSDRFSAERTGGSVSTLTIQRTQQEDSAVYLCASSYGLAGSGQETQYFGPGTRLLVL.

The CDR3 DNA reads TGTGCCTGGAGTAACACAGGGGTCAACACTGAAGCTTTCTTT. This encodes CAWSNTGVNTEAFF. The rearrangement uses TRBV30 and TRBJ1-1; 7 bases are shared with TRBD1. The CDR3 has 14 residues. Germline V lookup: CDR1 GTSNPN, CDR2 SVGIG (reference sequence). After removal of 2 bases from V and 2 bases from J, the junction contained 5 bases not matched to a gene.

The chain is built from TRBV14 and TRBJ1-4; 8 bases are a match to TRBD1. CDR3 size: 15 residues. V was clipped by 4 bases and J by 5 bases; unmatched bases: 6. Germline CDR1 is SGHDN and CDR2 is FVKESK. CDR3 nucleotides: TGTGCCAGCAGCCCCCGGACAGGGTGGAATGAAAAACTGTTTTTT. Its protein product is CASSPRTGWNEKLFF.

There are a few counts of this clone. This rearrangement joins TRBV9 to TRBJ2-7; 10 bases are shared with TRBD2. Germline V CDR1 and CDR2: SGDLS, YYNGEE. The length of the CDR3 is 15 residues. V lost 4 bases, J lost 4 bases, and 8 bases stayed unmatched. The CDR3 spells CASSLLAGRQYEQYF. For the CDR3, the DNA is TGTGCCAGCAGCCTACTAGCGGGAAGACAGTACGAGCAGTACTTC.

V is TRBV5-1 and J is TRBJ2-2; TRBD1 matches at 9 bases. V shed 4 bases and J 7 bases; nucleotides not matched to a gene: 17. Germline loops: CDR1 SGHRS, CDR2 YFSETQ. This CDR3 contains 18 residues. The CDR3 here is CASSLFPPGQGVGGELFF. The CDR3 nucleotides read TGCGCCAGCAGCCTATTCCCTCCGGGACAGGGAGTAGGCGGGGAGCTGTTTTTT.

This clone was found a few times. This chain connects TRBV5-6 to TRBJ2-1; 8 bases are a match to TRBD1. The germline gives CDR1 SGHDT, CDR2 YYEEEE. Unmatched junction bases numbered 3, after V lost 0 bases and J lost 10 bases. This CDR3 has 13 amino acids. For the CDR3, the DNA is TGTGCCAGCAGCTTGGACAGGGGGGTCGAGCAGTTCTTC. Residues: CASSLDRGVEQFF. Combining the CDR3 with reference TRBV5-6 and TRBJ2-1 gives the whole variable domain DAGVTQSPTHLIKTRGQQVTLRCSPKSGHDTVSWYQQALGQGPQFIFQYYEEEERQRGNFPDRFSGHQFPNYSSELNVNALLLGDSALYLCASSLDRGVEQFFGPGTRLTVL.

The chain combines TRBV19 with TRBJ2-1; D is perhaps TRBD1 (6 bases). The V gene lost 3 bases and the J gene lost 8 bases, with 17 bases spanning the gap. In germline, CDR1 is LNHDA, CDR2 SQIVND (reference sequence). This CDR3 has 15 residues. CDR3 sequence (DNA): TGTGCCAGTAGTATGTTGGGGGCTACAGGAGATGAGCAGTTCTTC. Its translation is CASSMLGATGDEQFF.

This chain links TRBV18 with TRBJ2-1, with 11 bases that match TRBD2. V lost 6 bases to trimming and J lost 10 bases; unmatched junction nucleotides: 14. CDR3 length: 16 amino acids. CDR1 is KGHSH and CDR2 is LQKENI in the germline V gene. CDR3 region: CASSPIAGGHKQEQFF. DNA of the CDR3: TGTGCCAGCTCCCCCATAGCGGGAGGGCATAAGCAGGAGCAGTTCTTC.

This clone was counted ten times or more. The same CDR3 also results from other DNA sequences found in this sample. CDR3 sequence (DNA): TGTGCCATCAGTGAGACAGGGGTAGGCGAGCAGTACGTC. Translating gives CAISETGVGEQYV. The chain couples TRBV10-3 to TRBJ2-7; 7 nucleotides line up with TRBD1. Per germline, CDR1 ENHRY and CDR2 SYGVKD. V dropped 2 bases and J dropped 6; count of bases not matched to a gene: 4. This CDR3 has 13 amino acids.

This clone has a handful of counts. This rearrangement joins TRBV6-5 to TRBJ1-3; TRBD1 agrees at 7 bases. Germline V lookup: CDR1 MNHEY, CDR2 SVGAGI. This CDR3 has 15 residues. The J segment lost 6 bases and the V segment lost 8 bases, leaving 13 bases of the junction unmatched. The CDR3 coding sequence is TGTGCCAGCCGTCAGGGGGGCAATTGGGAAAACACCATATATTTT. Translation gives CASRQGGNWENTIYF.